Listed below are T cell receptor beta chains from one sample, sequenced in a study of OX40 agonist ivuxolimab in advanced cancers. Generated by immunoSEQ multiplex PCR, the TCRdb table keeps only in-frame clones and is missing some. Of about 36,000 clones listed, 65% to 85% are singletons. The specimen was CD4+ or CD8+ T cells sorted from blood, collected in a trial of the OX40 agonist ivuxolimab. The receptors derive from an adult with an advanced solid tumor such as melanoma, head and neck, liver or kidney cancer. Both conserved end residues are part of each CDR3. The D gene is left open where the match is weak. Expanded clones are given a class, and other clones once, few, many or no size at all.

CDR3nt	CDR3aa	abundance	d_gene	j_gene	v_gene
TGCGCCACCACCCAGGGGACCGATCGATCTAAGGGCTACACCTTC	CATTQGTDRSKGYTF	NA	NA	TRBJ1-2	TRBV5-1
TGTGCCAGCAGCTTAGACAGGGTATACACCGGGGAGCTGTTTTTT	CASSLDRVYTGELFF	NA	NA	TRBJ2-2	TRBV11-2
TGTGCCGGCAGGGGGCAGGGAAACTATGGCTACACCTTC	CAGRGQGNYGYTF	NA	TRBD1	TRBJ1-2	TRBV28
TGTGCCAGCAGCTCCCCCGCCGGGACTCGGAGCTCCTACGAGCAGTACTTC	CASSSPAGTRSSYEQYF	NA	NA	TRBJ2-7	TRBV11-1
TGTGCCAGCAGTGTGTCTGGGTACAATGAGCAGTTCTTC	CASSVSGYNEQFF	medium-sized	NA	TRBJ2-1	TRBV6-5
TGTGCCATCAGTGACCCCGACAGGGTCGAGCAGTACTTC	CAISDPDRVEQYF	few	TRBD1	TRBJ2-7	TRBV10-3
TGTGCCAGCAGTCCAACTAGCGTTGAGCAGTTCTTC	CASSPTSVEQFF	once	TRBD2	TRBJ2-1	TRBV28
TGTGCCAGCAGTTTATCCAGACAGTCGGGGCAGCCCCAGCATTTT	CASSLSRQSGQPQHF	NA	NA	TRBJ1-5	TRBV27
TGCGCCAGCAGCCAAATTGGGGCAGGGGAAGCCGGGGAGCTGTTTTTT	CASSQIGAGEAGELFF	once	NA	TRBJ2-2	TRBV4-1
TGTGCCAGCAGTCCTCAGGGTTGGATTCAGCCCCAGCATTTT	CASSPQGWIQPQHF	medium-sized	NA	TRBJ1-5	TRBV27
TGCGCCAGCAGCCAAGGTCAGACGGGGGTTTACAATGAGCAGTTCTTC	CASSQGQTGVYNEQFF	NA	NA	TRBJ2-1	TRBV4-3
TGTGCCAGCAGTTCGACAGGTCTCTCCTCCTCTGGGGCCAACGTCCTGACTTTC	CASSSTGLSSSGANVLTF	NA	NA	TRBJ2-6	TRBV28
TGTGCCAGCAGCGTTTCTAGCGGGGGGTTTCAAGAGACCCAGTACTTC	CASSVSSGGFQETQYF	NA	TRBD2	TRBJ2-5	TRBV7-2
TGTGCCAGCAGCTCGAGCGGGGAAACAGATACGCAGTATTTT	CASSSSGETDTQYF	NA	TRBD2	TRBJ2-3	TRBV9
TGTGCCAGCAGCTTGAGCGGCAATCAGCCCCAGCATTTT	CASSLSGNQPQHF	NA	NA	TRBJ1-5	TRBV6-5
TGTGCCATACTACTAGAAACCAAAAACATTCAGTACTTC	CAILLETKNIQYF	NA	NA	TRBJ2-4	TRBV6-1
TGTGCCAGCAGTGACCTGTGGGGGAGTAACACTGAAGCTTTCTTT	CASSDLWGSNTEAFF	NA	NA	TRBJ1-1	TRBV6-1
TGCGCCAGCAGCCAAGTAGGAAGACTTGGACCCAACAATGAGCAGTTCTTC	CASSQVGRLGPNNEQFF	NA	NA	TRBJ2-1	TRBV4-3
TGCAGCGCCTGCACCGGGACAGGGTACGAGCAGTACTTC	CSACTGTGYEQYF	NA	TRBD1	TRBJ2-7	TRBV29-1
TGTGCCAGCATAATACCCCACTCCTACGAGCAGTACTTC	CASIIPHSYEQYF	NA	NA	TRBJ2-7	TRBV6-1
TGTGCCAGCAGCTCCTCTAGCGGGACCTCCTACGAGCAGTACTTC	CASSSSSGTSYEQYF	NA	TRBD2	TRBJ2-7	TRBV9
TGTGCCAGCAGTTATAAAGACGAGCAGTACTTC	CASSYKDEQYF	NA	NA	TRBJ2-7	TRBV6-5
TGTGCCAGCAGTGAGTTCTATGGCTACACCTTC	CASSEFYGYTF	NA	NA	TRBJ1-2	TRBV2
TGTGCCAGCAGTCTATCTAGAATGGGGGAGCAGTACTTC	CASSLSRMGEQYF	once	NA	TRBJ2-7	TRBV28
TGCAGCTCCCGGGTGGGAGATACGCAGTATTTT	CSSRVGDTQYF	medium-sized	NA	TRBJ2-3	TRBV29-1
TGTGCCAGCAGCGACGCATTCGGGACAAGGGAGACCCAGTACTTC	CASSDAFGTRETQYF	once	NA	TRBJ2-5	TRBV7-6
TGCAGCGTTGGGGGAGGGGAACGGGACCCCTACGAGCAGTACTTC	CSVGGGERDPYEQYF	NA	TRBD2	TRBJ2-7	TRBV29-1
TGTGCCAGCAGCTTCTTAGCGGTGCCGAACACCGGGGAGCTGTTTTTT	CASSFLAVPNTGELFF	few	NA	TRBJ2-2	TRBV7-6
TGTGCCAGCACCCTGAGGCCGCAGCCCCAGCATTTT	CASTLRPQPQHF	NA	NA	TRBJ1-5	TRBV27